This T cell receptor beta chain was recovered during a study of shared clonotypes between healthy human individuals. Each of the donors was a healthy adult who was HIV-negative and had not had a recent acute infection or vaccination. From CD4+ cells came CD45RA+ naive and CD45RA-negative memory subsets. Some clones are missing from TCRdb's copy, which holds only in-frame ones; the method was immunoSEQ multiplex PCR. The data contain about 360,000 clones, 73% of them seen just once; the ten biggest clones take up 8% to 13%. The sequencing sample was made of memory CD4+ T cells sorted from blood. The sample's subset: CD45RA-negative fraction. The clonotype comes from a man between 25 and 39 years old in good health.

The DNA for the CDR3 is TGTGCCAGCAGCTTAGTTCGGACAGGGAACACCGGGGAGCTGTTTTTT. Protein: CASSLVRTGNTGELFF. The chain couples TRBV11-3 to TRBJ2-2, with 7 bases identical to TRBD1. Germline lookup yields CDR1 SGHNT and CDR2 YENEEA. The CDR3 sequence is 16 residues long. Germline trimming cut 1 base from V and 1 base from J; bases unmatched to any gene: 3. The variable domain in full, completed from reference TRBV11-3 and TRBJ2-2, reads EAGVVQSPRYKIIEKKQPVAFWCNPISGHNTLYWYLQNLGQGPELLIRYENEEAVDDSQLPKDRFSAERLKGVDSTLKIQPAELGDSAVYLCASSLVRTGNTGELFFGEGSRLTVL.